What follows is one T cell receptor (beta chain) and its context. Its cognate antigen is unknown. This specimen belongs to a study of pediatric ulcerative colitis. Study-level points and caveats: Blood samples from a couple of patients yielded substantially fewer templates and were excluded from blood-rectal overlap analysis.

The germline V gene has CDR1 LNHDA and CDR2 SQIVND (reference sequence). The CDR3 extends over 16 amino acids. Deletions cut 5 bases from V and 2 bases from J, with 13 bases between. The survey-level immunoSEQ assay was used. The method was immunoSEQ multiplex PCR; TCRdb's version includes in-frame clones alone and lacks a portion of them. The table records 57,000 or so clones, around 87% of them present only once. This chain connects TRBV19 to TRBJ1-6; D call uncertain. Source material: blood. The receptor comes from a boy aged 5-17 years who was a control in a study of pediatric ulcerative colitis. The CDR3 nucleotides are TGTGCCAGTAGTGCACCGGGTGGGGCCTATAATTCACCCCTCCACTTT. Translation: CASSAPGGAYNSPLHF.